This T cell receptor (beta chain) stems from a study of response to subunit inactivated influenza vaccine. Using its own MiXCR run on the RT-PCR reads, TCRdb lists one record per CDR3 protein. Seen here are 650,000 to 800,000 distinct CDR3 sequences, less than 20% observed once, and the top ten hold under 13%. Sequenced material: PBMCs from blood, taken roughly 5 days after vaccination. The clonotype comes from a man aged 50-59 years who received an inactivated influenza vaccine.

The CDR3 sequence: CASSHGSGSGNEQFF. In DNA form, the CDR3 reads TGCGCCAGCAGCCATGGTAGCGGGAGCGGTAATGAGCAGTTCTTC. The gene calls are TRBV4-3 and TRBJ2-1; 9 positions match TRBD2. CDR1 and CDR2 from the germline V gene are LGHNA and YSLEER. This CDR3 comprises 15 residues. V dropped 3 bases and J dropped 7; count of bases not matched to a gene: 7.